This record concerns one TCR beta chain sequence. The data belong to a study of blood T cell repertoires in COVID-19. Generated by immunoSEQ multiplex PCR, the TCRdb table keeps only in-frame clones and is missing some. The table records around 250,000 clones, more than 75% of them present only once. This sequence was found in a woman aged 45-65 years who had recovered from COVID-19. Material: PBMCs or T cells enriched from blood (not recorded which).

The CDR3 loop reads CASSKDSLGSPLHF. The CDR3 bases are TGTGCCAGCTCGAAGGACAGCCTTGGTTCACCCCTCCACTTT. The rearrangement links TRBV18 to TRBJ1-6; possibly TRBD1 for D (6 bases). The CDR3 runs 14 residues. The germline V gene has CDR1 KGHSH and CDR2 LQKENI. V was shortened by 6 bases and J by 9 bases, with 15 bases between the two germline ends.